Below, one TCR beta chain is given with its context. This entry is derived from a study of shared clonotypes between healthy human individuals. The data were produced by immunoSEQ multiplex PCR, yet TCRdb's version contains in-frame clones alone and is incomplete. The data hold about 2 million clones, with approximately 94% observed a single time. The germline V and J ends were trimmed by 4 bases and 2 bases, with 19 bases remaining between them. The CDR3 has 16 residues. CDR1 is SGHDT and CDR2 is YYEEEE in the germline V gene. CD45RO-negative cells were positively selected for CCR7, leaving out terminally differentiated effector memory CD45RA+ cells.

The TCR sequence derives from a man younger than 30 in good health. The sample taken for sequencing was naive CD8+ T cells sorted from blood. J is TRBJ2-7 and V is TRBV5-6; D possibly matches TRBD1 or TRBD2 (5 bases each). The CDR3 nucleotides read TGTGCCAGCAGCCTCGACCTCGGGACCGGCACCTACGAGCAGTACTTC. This translates into CASSLDLGTGTYEQYF.